The 12 T cell receptor beta chains listed next were all sequenced from one sample in a study of T cells in Graves' hyperthyroidism and ophthalmopathy. Amplified regions were TCR beta CDR3 sequences from RNA transcripts. A first-round RT-PCR of the TCR CDR3 used the HTBI primer set. TCRdb re-analysed the multiplex PCR reads in MiXCR, keeping a single row per CDR3 protein. The sample lists about 840,000 distinct CDR3 sequences, around 38% seen once, with around 10% in the top ten. The specimen sequenced was blood. The receptors here all came from a man in his late teens or twenties with Graves' hyperthyroidism.

In its sample, this clonotype was seen a few times. The chain links TRBV12-3 or TRBV12-4 to TRBJ1-1; possibly TRBD1 for D (5 bases). The CDR3 contains 16 residues. V was cut by 4 bases and J by 3 bases, with 18 bases left in between. The CDR3 DNA reads as TGTGCCAGCAGTTATGGGGCCGACATTCTTGACACTGAAGCTTTCTTT. Amino acids: CASSYGADILDTEAFF.

The chain couples TRBV2 to TRBJ1-2; D remains ambiguous. V was clipped by 1 base and J by 5 bases, with 11 bases between them. The CDR3 contains 14 residues. CDR1 is SNHLY and CDR2 is FYNNEI in the germline V gene. DNA for the CDR3: TGTGCCAGCAGTGAAGTAGGGCTAGGGTATGGCTACACCTTC. Amino acids: CASSEVGLGYGYTF.

This clonotype was found many times. The V gene is TRBV9, the J gene TRBJ1-1; 7 bases line up with TRBD1. CDR3 length: 14 amino acids. The J segment lost 8 bases and the V segment lost 0 bases, leaving 7 bases of the junction unmatched. Germline lookup yields CDR1 SGDLS and CDR2 YYNGEE. The CDR3 nucleotides are TGTGCCAGCAGCGTAGAGGGGGCTCCACTCGAAGCTTTCTTT. Its translation is CASSVEGAPLEAFF.

V gene TRBV29-1 combines with J gene TRBJ2-7, with 8 nucleotides matching TRBD2. This CDR3 is built from 13 residues. Germline loops: CDR1 SQVTM, CDR2 ANQGSEA. Unmatched junction bases numbered 12, after V lost 8 bases and J lost 6 bases. Here the CDR3 reads CSSWDGGRSEQYF. For the CDR3, the DNA is TGCAGCAGCTGGGACGGCGGGAGGAGCGAGCAGTACTTC.

The chain has TRBV29-1 and TRBJ1-3; D remains unclear. The CDR3 has 13 amino acids. CDR1 is SQVTM, CDR2 ANQGSEA, per germline. The CDR3 loop is CRGEESSGNTIYF. The CDR3 DNA sequence: TGCAGGGGTGAGGAGAGCTCTGGAAACACCATATATTTT.

The chain links TRBV29-1 to TRBJ1-3; the match to TRBD1 covers 7 bases. This CDR3 has 11 residues. The junction had 6 bases not matched to a gene; V was cut back by 8 bases and J by 8 bases. From germline, CDR1 is SQVTM and CDR2 ANQGSEA. The CDR3, as DNA: TGCAGCCACCTGACAGGGTACACCATATATTTT. It is translated as CSHLTGYTIYF.

A few counts support this clonotype. The genes are TRBV19 and TRBJ1-5; TRBD1 aligns across 7 bases. The CDR3 consists of 18 residues. From germline, CDR1 is LNHDA and CDR2 SQIVND (reference sequence). The V segment lost 6 bases and the J segment 0 bases; nucleotides outside the gene matches: 14. DNA for the CDR3: TGTGCCAGTAGCACTCGAAAGGGACAGAGCCATAGCAATCAGCCCCAGCATTTT. Its protein is CASSTRKGQSHSNQPQHF. The variable domain in full, completed from reference TRBV19 and TRBJ1-5, reads DGGITQSPKYLFRKEGQNVTLSCEQNLNHDAMYWYRQDPGQGLRLIYYSQIVNDFQKGDIAEGYSVSREKKESFPLTVTSAQKNPTAFYLCASSTRKGQSHSNQPQHFGDGTRLSIL.

The table lists this clonotype with many counts. J is TRBJ1-2 and V is TRBV15; D is unresolved. The V end was cut by 0 bases, the J end by 5 bases, with 7 bases between. CDR3 length: 13 residues. Germline assignment: CDR1 LNHNV and CDR2 YYDKDF (reference sequence). The CDR3 spells CATSRDRGYGYTF. CDR3 in DNA: TGTGCCACCAGCAGAGATCGTGGGTATGGCTACACCTTC.

The table lists this clonotype with many counts. This chain connects TRBV29-1 to TRBJ1-1; unclear D gene. The CDR3 sequence is 11 residues long. Germline assignment: CDR1 SQVTM and CDR2 ANQGSEA. V shed 7 bases and J shed 3 bases, with 9 bases lying between them. The CDR3 sequence is CSAFLDTEAFF. The CDR3 DNA reads as TGCAGCGCTTTCCTAGACACTGAAGCTTTCTTT.

This chain links TRBV11-3 with TRBJ1-1; maybe TRBD1 (5 bases). V lost 1 base, J lost 3 bases, and 15 bases lay in between. Germline CDR1 and CDR2: SGHNT and YENEEA. The CDR3 runs 16 residues. In nucleotides, the CDR3 is TGTGCCAGCAGCTTAGTTCAGGCAGGGCCGTACACTGAAGCTTTCTTT. Translated: CASSLVQAGPYTEAFF.

This clonotype is a singleton in its sample. The chain couples TRBV15 to TRBJ2-1; D perhaps matches TRBD2 (7 bases). The CDR3 length is 17 residues. CDR1 LNHNV and CDR2 YYDKDF come from the germline V gene (reference sequence). Trimming stripped 0 bases from V and 2 bases from J, with 14 bases between. CDR3 bases: TGTGCCACCAGCAGAGATTTGGCGGGGGCGACCTACAATGAGCAGTTCTTC. It translates to CATSRDLAGATYNEQFF. Based on the CDR3 plus reference TRBV15 and TRBJ2-1, the full variable domain is DAMVIQNPRYQVTQFGKPVTLSCSQTLNHNVMYWYQQKSSQAPKLLFHYYDKDFNNEADTPDNFQSRRPNTSFCFLDIRSPGLGDTAMYLCATSRDLAGATYNEQFFGPGTRLTVL.

The sample holds many counts of this clonotype. The chain joins TRBV9 to TRBJ2-5; 8 bases align to TRBD2. CDR3 length: 15 residues. Germline CDR1 and CDR2: SGDLS and YYNGEE. J was trimmed by 2 bases and V by 0 bases; bases with no gene match: 3. CDR3 in DNA: TGTGCCAGCAGCGTAGGGGTAGCGGGGCAAGAGACCCAGTACTTC. As protein: CASSVGVAGQETQYF.